This T cell receptor (beta chain) was captured in a study of blood T cell repertoires in COVID-19. Trimming cost V 5 bases and J 3 bases; bases outside gene matches: 7. CDR3 size: 17 residues. Germline values: CDR1 SEHNR, CDR2 FQNEAQ (reference sequence). The protocol was immunoSEQ multiplex PCR, while the TCRdb copy is restricted to in-frame clones and leaves out a portion. This repertoire shows approximately 300,000 clones, around nine tenths found once; its top ten account for approximately 7.5%. This clone was counted between two and nine times. Sample: peripheral blood. This TCR was sampled from a young woman with COVID-19, enrolled during active disease. The chain couples TRBV7-9 to TRBJ2-1, with TRBD2 matching over 13 bases. In DNA, the CDR3 is TGTGCCAGCAGCAACGGACTAGCGGGAGATTACTACAATGAGCAGTTCTTC. It is translated as CASSNGLAGDYYNEQFF.